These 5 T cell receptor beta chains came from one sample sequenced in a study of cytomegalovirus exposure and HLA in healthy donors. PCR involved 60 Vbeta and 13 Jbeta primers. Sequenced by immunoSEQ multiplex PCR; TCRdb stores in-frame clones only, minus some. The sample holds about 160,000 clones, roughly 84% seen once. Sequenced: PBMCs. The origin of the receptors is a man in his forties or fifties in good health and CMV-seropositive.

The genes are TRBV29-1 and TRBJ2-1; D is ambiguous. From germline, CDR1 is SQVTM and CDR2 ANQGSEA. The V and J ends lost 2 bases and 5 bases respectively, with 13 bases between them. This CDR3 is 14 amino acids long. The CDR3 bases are TGCAGCGTTGAAAGAGTAGTACTCCACAATGAGCAGTTCTTC. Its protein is CSVERVVLHNEQFF.

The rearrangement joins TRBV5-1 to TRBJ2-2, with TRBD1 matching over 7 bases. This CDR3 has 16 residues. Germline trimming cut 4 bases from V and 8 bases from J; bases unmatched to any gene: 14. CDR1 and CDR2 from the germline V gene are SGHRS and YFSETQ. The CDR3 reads CASSVRTGRSEGELFF. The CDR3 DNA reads TGCGCCAGCAGCGTTAGGACAGGAAGGTCGGAGGGGGAGCTGTTTTTT.

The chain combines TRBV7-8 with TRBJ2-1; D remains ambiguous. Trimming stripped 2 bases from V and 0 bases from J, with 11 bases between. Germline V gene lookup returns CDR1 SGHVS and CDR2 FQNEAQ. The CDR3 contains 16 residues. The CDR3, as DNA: TGTGCCAGCAGCTTACATCGCTCTAGCTCCTACAATGAGCAGTTCTTC. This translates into CASSLHRSSSYNEQFF.

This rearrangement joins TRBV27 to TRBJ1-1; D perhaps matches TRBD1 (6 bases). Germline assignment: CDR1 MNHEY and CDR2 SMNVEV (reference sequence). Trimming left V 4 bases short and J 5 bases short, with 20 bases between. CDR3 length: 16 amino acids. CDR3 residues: CASSSHAGGGNTEAFF. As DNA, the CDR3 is TGTGCCAGCAGTTCTCATGCTGGGGGGGGCAATACTGAAGCTTTCTTT.

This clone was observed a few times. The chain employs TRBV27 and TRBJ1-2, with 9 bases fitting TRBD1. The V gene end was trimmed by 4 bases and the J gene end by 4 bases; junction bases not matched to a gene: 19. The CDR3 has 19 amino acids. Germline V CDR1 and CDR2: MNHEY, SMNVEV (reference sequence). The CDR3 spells CASSYPPGDRVALAYGYTF. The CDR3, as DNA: TGTGCCAGCAGTTACCCACCTGGGGACAGGGTAGCGTTAGCCTATGGCTACACCTTC.